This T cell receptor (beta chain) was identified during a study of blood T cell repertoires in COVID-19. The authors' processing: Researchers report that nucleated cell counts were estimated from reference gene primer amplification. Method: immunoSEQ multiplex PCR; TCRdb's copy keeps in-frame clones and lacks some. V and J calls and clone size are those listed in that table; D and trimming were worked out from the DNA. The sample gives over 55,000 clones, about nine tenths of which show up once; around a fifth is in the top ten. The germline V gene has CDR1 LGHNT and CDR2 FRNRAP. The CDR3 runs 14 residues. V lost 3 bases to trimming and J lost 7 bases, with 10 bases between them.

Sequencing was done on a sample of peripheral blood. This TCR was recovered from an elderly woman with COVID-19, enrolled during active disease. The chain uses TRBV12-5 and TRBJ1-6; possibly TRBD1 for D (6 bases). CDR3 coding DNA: TGTGCTAGTGGTTTTGGACAGTTAAATTCACCCCTCCACTTT. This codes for CASGFGQLNSPLHF.